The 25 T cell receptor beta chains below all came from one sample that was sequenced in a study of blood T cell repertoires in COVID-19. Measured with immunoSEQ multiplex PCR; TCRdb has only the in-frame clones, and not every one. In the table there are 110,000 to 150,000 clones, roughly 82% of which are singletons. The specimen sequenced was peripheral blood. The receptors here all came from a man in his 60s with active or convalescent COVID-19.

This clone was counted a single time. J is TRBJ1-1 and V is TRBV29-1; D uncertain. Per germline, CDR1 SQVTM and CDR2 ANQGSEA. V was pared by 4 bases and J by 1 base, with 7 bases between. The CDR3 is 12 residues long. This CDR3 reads CSVGHKNTEAFF. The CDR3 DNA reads TGCAGCGTTGGGCACAAGAACACTGAAGCTTTCTTT.

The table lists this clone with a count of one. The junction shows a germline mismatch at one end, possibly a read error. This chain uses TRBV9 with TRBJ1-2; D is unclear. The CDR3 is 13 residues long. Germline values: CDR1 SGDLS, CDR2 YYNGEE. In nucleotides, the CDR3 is TGTGCCAGCAGCATTCTGGGATTCGGTGGGGAGATTTTC. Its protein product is CASSILGFGGEIF.

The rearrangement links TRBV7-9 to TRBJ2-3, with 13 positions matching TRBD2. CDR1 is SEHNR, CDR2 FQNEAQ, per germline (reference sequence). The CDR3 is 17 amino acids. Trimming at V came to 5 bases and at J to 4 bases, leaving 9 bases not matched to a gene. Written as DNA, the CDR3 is TGTGCCAGCAGCCCCGAACTAGCGGGAGGGCCCCCAGATACGCAGTATTTT. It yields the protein CASSPELAGGPPDTQYF.

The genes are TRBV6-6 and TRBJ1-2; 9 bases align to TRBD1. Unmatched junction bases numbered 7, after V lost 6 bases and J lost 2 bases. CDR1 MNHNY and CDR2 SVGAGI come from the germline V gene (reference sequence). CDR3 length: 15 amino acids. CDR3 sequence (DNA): TGTGCCAGCAGGCCTTATACAGGGGGCAACTATGGCTACACCTTC. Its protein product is CASRPYTGGNYGYTF.

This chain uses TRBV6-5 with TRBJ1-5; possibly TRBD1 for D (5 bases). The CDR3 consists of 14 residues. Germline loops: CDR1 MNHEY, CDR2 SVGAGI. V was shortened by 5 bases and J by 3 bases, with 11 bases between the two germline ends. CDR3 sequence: CASSQGSNNQPQHF. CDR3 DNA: TGTGCCAGCAGTCAGGGTAGTAACAATCAGCCCCAGCATTTT.

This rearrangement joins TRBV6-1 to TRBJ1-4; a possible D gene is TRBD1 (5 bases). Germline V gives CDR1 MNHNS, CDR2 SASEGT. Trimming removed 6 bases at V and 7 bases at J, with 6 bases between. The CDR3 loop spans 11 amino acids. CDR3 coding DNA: TGTGCCAGCAGCCAGGGTGAAAAACTGTTTTTT. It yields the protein CASSQGEKLFF.

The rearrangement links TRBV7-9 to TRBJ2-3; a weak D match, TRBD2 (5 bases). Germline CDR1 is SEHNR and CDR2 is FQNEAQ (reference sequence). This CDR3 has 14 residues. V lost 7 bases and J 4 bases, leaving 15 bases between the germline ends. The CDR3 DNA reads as TGTGCCAGCACCCAGGACTCCGGGGCAGATACGCAGTATTTT. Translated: CASTQDSGADTQYF.

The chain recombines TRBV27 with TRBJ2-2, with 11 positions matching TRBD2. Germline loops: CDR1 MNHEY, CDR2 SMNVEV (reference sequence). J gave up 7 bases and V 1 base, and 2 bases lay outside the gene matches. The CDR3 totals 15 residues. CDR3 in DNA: TGTGCCAGCAGTTTATTGACTAGCGGGGTCGGGGAGCTGTTTTTT. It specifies CASSLLTSGVGELFF.

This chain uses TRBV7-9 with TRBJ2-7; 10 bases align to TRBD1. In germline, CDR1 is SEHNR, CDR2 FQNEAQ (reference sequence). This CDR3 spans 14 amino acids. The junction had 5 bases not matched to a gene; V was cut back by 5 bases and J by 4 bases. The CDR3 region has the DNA TGTGCCAGCAGCCCAGACAGGGGGCCATACGAGCAGTACTTC. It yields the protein CASSPDRGPYEQYF.

The CDR3 bases are TGTGCCTGGAACCTCGGGACAGCTATGAACACTGAAGCTTTCTTT. Its protein product is CAWNLGTAMNTEAFF. The chain recombines TRBV30 with TRBJ1-1; TRBD1 aligns across 7 bases. In germline, CDR1 is GTSNPN, CDR2 SVGIG (reference sequence). This CDR3 is built from 15 residues. V lost 4 bases to trimming and J lost 0 bases; unmatched junction nucleotides: 8.

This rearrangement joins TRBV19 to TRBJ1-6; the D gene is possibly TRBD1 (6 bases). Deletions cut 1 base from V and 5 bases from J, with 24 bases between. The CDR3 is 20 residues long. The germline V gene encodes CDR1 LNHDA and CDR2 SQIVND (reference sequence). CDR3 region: CASSIAPGQDPSLHNSPLHF. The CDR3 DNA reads TGTGCCAGTAGTATAGCCCCGGGACAAGATCCAAGTTTGCATAATTCACCCCTCCACTTT.

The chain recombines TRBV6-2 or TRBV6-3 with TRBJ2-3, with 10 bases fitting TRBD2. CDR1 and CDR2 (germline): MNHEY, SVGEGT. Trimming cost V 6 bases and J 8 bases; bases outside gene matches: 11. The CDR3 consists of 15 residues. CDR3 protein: CASSLNPGLAATQYF. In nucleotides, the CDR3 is TGTGCCAGCAGCCTCAACCCCGGACTAGCGGCTACGCAGTATTTT.

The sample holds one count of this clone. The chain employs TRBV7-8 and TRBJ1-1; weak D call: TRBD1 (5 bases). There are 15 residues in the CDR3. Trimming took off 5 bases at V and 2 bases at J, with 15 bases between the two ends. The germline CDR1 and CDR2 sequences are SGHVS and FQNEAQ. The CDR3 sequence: CASSPSGRGNTEAFF. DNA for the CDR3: TGTGCCAGCAGCCCCTCAGGGCGGGGAAACACTGAAGCTTTCTTT. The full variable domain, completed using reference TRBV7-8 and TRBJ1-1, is GAGVSQSPRYKVAKRGQDVALRCDPISGHVSLFWYQQALGQGPEFLTYFQNEAQLDKSGLPSDRFFAERPEGSVSTLKIQRTQQEDSAVYLCASSPSGRGNTEAFFGQGTRLTVV.

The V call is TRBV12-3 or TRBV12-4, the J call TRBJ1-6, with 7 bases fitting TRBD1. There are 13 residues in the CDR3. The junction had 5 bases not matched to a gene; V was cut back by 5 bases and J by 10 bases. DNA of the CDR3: TGTGCCAGCAGTCAGAACAGGGGATCACCCCTCCACTTT. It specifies CASSQNRGSPLHF.

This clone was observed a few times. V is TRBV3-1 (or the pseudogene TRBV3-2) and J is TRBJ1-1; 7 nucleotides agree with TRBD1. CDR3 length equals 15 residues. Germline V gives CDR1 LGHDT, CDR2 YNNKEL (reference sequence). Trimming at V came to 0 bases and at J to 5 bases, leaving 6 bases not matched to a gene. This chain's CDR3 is CASSQDGGGWTEAFF. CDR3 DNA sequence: TGTGCCAGCAGCCAAGATGGAGGGGGCTGGACTGAAGCTTTCTTT.

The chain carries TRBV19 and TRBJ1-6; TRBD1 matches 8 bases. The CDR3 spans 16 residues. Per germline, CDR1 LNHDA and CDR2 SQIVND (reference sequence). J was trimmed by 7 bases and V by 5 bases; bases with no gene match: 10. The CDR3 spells CASSVLQGARNSPLHF. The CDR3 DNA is TGTGCCAGTAGTGTCCTTCAGGGGGCGAGGAATTCACCCCTCCACTTT.

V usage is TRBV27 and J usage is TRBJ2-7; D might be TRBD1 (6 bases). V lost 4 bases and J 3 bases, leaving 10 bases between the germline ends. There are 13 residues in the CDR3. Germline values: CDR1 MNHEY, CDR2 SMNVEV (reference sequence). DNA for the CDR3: TGTGCCAGCAGTTCTCCACAGGGCTACGAGCAGTACTTC. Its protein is CASSSPQGYEQYF.

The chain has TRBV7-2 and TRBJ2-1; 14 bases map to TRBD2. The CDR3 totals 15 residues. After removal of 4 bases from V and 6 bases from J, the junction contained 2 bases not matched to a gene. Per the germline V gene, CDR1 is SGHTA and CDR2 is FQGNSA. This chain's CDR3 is CASSSGLAGANEQFF. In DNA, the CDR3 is TGTGCCAGCAGCTCGGGACTAGCGGGAGCCAATGAGCAGTTCTTC.

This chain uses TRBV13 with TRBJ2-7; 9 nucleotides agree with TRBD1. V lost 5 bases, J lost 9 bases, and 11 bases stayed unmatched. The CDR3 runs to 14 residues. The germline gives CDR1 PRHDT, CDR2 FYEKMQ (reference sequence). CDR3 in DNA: TGTGCCAGCAGCCCGGGACAGGGACCGGTGGGGCAGTACTTC. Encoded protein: CASSPGQGPVGQYF.

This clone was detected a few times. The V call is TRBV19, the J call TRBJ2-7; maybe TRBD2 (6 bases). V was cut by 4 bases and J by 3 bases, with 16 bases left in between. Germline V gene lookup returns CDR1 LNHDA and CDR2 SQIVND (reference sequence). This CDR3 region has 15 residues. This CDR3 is CASSTVPGANYEQYF. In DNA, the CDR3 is TGTGCCAGTAGTACTGTCCCGGGAGCGAACTACGAGCAGTACTTC.

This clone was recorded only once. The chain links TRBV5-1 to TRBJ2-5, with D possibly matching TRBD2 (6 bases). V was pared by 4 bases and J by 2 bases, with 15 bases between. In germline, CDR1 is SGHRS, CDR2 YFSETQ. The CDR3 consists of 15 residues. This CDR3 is CASSGGTGGQETQYF. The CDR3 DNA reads TGCGCCAGCAGCGGCGGGACCGGCGGACAAGAGACCCAGTACTTC.

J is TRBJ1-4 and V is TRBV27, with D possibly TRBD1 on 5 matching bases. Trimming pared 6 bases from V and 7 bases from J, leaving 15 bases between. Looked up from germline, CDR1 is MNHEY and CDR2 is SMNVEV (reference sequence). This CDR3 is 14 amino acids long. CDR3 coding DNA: TGTGCCAGCAGCCGGGCACGGGGGGTTGAAAAACTGTTTTTT. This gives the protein CASSRARGVEKLFF.

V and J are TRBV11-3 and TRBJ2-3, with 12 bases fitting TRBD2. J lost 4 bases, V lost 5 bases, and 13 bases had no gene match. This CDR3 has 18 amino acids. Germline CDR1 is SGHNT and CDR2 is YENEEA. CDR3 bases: TGTGCCAGCAGCCTGCTAAGACTAGCGGGAGAATCAGCAGATACGCAGTATTTT. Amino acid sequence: CASSLLRLAGESADTQYF.

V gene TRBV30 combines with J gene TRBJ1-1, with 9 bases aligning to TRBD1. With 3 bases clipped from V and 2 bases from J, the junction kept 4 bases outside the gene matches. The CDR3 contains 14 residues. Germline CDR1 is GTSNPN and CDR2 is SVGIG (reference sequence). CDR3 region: CAWRIQGANTEAFF. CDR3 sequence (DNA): TGTGCCTGGAGAATACAGGGGGCTAACACTGAAGCTTTCTTT. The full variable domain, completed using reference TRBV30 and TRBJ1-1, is SQTIHQWPATLVQPVGSPLSLECTVEGTSNPNLYWYRQAAGRGLQLLFYSVGIGQISSEVPQNLSASRPQDRQFILSSKKLLLSDSGFYLCAWRIQGANTEAFFGQGTRLTVV.

The CDR3, as DNA: TGTGCCAGCAGCTTCGACAGGGCGACTGAAGCTTTCTTT. As protein: CASSFDRATEAFF. The chain carries TRBV7-2 and TRBJ1-1; 7 nucleotides align to TRBD1. V shed 3 bases, J shed 5 bases, and the junction held 3 bases outside the gene matches. Germline V gene sequence: CDR1 SGHTA, CDR2 FQGNSA. There are 13 residues in the CDR3. Based on the CDR3 plus reference TRBV7-2 and TRBJ1-1, the full variable domain is GAGVSQSPSNKVTEKGKDVELRCDPISGHTALYWYRQSLGQGLEFLIYFQGNSAPDKSGLPSDRFSAERTGGSVSTLTIQRTQQEDSAVYLCASSFDRATEAFFGQGTRLTVV.